The 21 T cell receptor beta chains listed next were all sequenced from one sample in a study of OX40 agonist ivuxolimab in advanced cancers. TCRdb's copy holds only in-frame clones and misses some; the assay was immunoSEQ multiplex PCR. The sample includes roughly 18,000 clones, around 70% of them seen just once. The specimen comprised CD4+ or CD8+ T cells sorted from blood, sampled in a trial of the OX40 agonist ivuxolimab. Receptors were obtained from an adult with an advanced solid tumor such as melanoma, head and neck, liver or kidney cancer.

CDR3 bases: TGCGCCAGCAGTGCAGCGAACACCGGGGAGCTGTTTTTT. It encodes CASSAANTGELFF. The V and J genes are TRBV10-2 and TRBJ2-2; no firm D call. Germline assignment: CDR1 WSHSY and CDR2 SAAADI. V gave up 4 bases and J gave up 0 bases, with 3 bases separating them. The CDR3 runs 13 residues.

V usage is TRBV7-6 and J usage is TRBJ2-5; D uncertain. CDR1 is SGHVS and CDR2 is FNYEAQ in the germline V gene. This CDR3 has 14 amino acids. The V and J ends lost 5 bases and 11 bases respectively, with 21 bases between them. The CDR3 DNA reads TGTGCCAGCAGCCCGAGGACCCAAACTTCTGAGCAGTACTTC. The encoded protein is CASSPRTQTSEQYF.

The V gene is TRBV28, the J gene TRBJ1-2; 7 bases align to TRBD1. The CDR3 spans 16 residues. From germline, CDR1 is MDHEN and CDR2 SYDVKM. The V and J ends lost 3 bases and 2 bases, in that order; junction bases with no gene match: 9. DNA for the CDR3: TGTGCCAGCAGTTTCCCTTCCGGACAGGAAAACTATGGCTACACCTTC. Its protein is CASSFPSGQENYGYTF.

This clone is classed as medium-sized (0.01 to 0.1%). This chain links TRBV4-3 with TRBJ1-1, with 8 bases that match TRBD1. Germline loops: CDR1 LGHNA, CDR2 YSLEER. This CDR3 is built from 15 residues. V lost 2 bases and J lost 3; bases outside the gene matches: 5. The CDR3 DNA reads TGCGCCAGCAGCCAATACAGGGGGGCGCACACTGAAGCTTTCTTT. Protein product: CASSQYRGAHTEAFF.

Notes on this clone: This specimen includes other DNA sequences encoding the same CDR3. The rearrangement uses TRBV29-1 and TRBJ1-1; 7 bases align to TRBD1. J was trimmed by 3 bases and V by 0 bases; bases with no gene match: 7. Germline CDR1 SQVTM, CDR2 ANQGSEA. The CDR3 is 15 residues long. Written as DNA, the CDR3 is TGCAGCGTTGAAGACCCCGGAGGGGGCGACACTGAAGCTTTCTTT. This codes for CSVEDPGGGDTEAFF. The full variable domain, its missing parts supplied by reference TRBV29-1 and TRBJ1-1, is SAVISQKPSRDICQRGTSLTIQCQVDSQVTMMFWYRQQPGQSLTLIATANQGSEATYESGFVIDKFPISRPNLTFSTLTVSNMSPEDSSIYLCSVEDPGGGDTEAFFGQGTRLTVV.

The chain carries TRBV2 and TRBJ2-1; no clear D gene. The V gene lost 7 bases and the J gene lost 8 bases, with 12 bases spanning the gap. Germline loops: CDR1 SNHLY, CDR2 FYNNEI. The length of the CDR3 is 12 residues. This chain's CDR3 is CASTPSHHEQFF. In DNA form, the CDR3 reads TGTGCCAGCACCCCCAGTCACCATGAGCAGTTCTTC.

This chain connects TRBV27 to TRBJ2-5; 7 positions agree with TRBD1. The CDR3 runs 14 residues. V gave up 3 bases and J gave up 1 base; unmatched junction bases: 2. Germline CDR1 is MNHEY and CDR2 is SMNVEV (reference sequence). Here the CDR3 reads CASSLGTAQETQYF. In nucleotides, the CDR3 is TGTGCCAGCAGTTTGGGGACAGCCCAAGAGACCCAGTACTTC.

This clone was recorded a few times. Here the CDR3 reads CASSRQGIEAFF. The CDR3 DNA is TGTGCCAGCAGCAGACAGGGAATAGAAGCTTTCTTT. This rearrangement joins TRBV5-6 to TRBJ1-1; TRBD1 matches at 7 bases. CDR3 length equals 12 residues. V lost 4 bases, J lost 8 bases, and 5 bases stayed unmatched. Germline V gene sequence: CDR1 SGHDT, CDR2 YYEEEE.

V usage is TRBV11-2 and J usage is TRBJ2-7; TRBD2 agrees at 7 bases. The CDR3 is 15 amino acids. V gave up 3 bases and J gave up 5 bases; unmatched junction bases: 10. CDR1 and CDR2 from the germline V gene are SGHAT and FQNNGV. DNA for the CDR3: TGTGCCAGCAGCTTTAGTGCGGGAGCTGGGAACGAGCAGTACTTC. It translates to CASSFSAGAGNEQYF.

As for this clone: The same CDR3 can be traced to other DNA sequences in this sample. This chain uses TRBV7-9 with TRBJ2-5; D call uncertain. This CDR3 region has 13 residues. Germline CDR1 SEHNR, CDR2 FQNEAQ (reference sequence). V was clipped by 2 bases and J by 2 bases, with 6 bases between them. The chain's CDR3 is CASSLQTQETQYF. The CDR3 bases are TGTGCCAGCAGCTTACAGACTCAAGAGACCCAGTACTTC.

This chain connects TRBV28 to TRBJ2-5; D is perhaps TRBD1 (7 bases). The germline V gene has CDR1 MDHEN and CDR2 SYDVKM. This CDR3 contains 14 residues. Trimming took 8 bases from V and 5 from J, leaving 18 bases between them. CDR3 DNA sequence: TGTGCCAGCGACCCGACAGGGACTTTGGAGACCCAGTACTTC. Amino acid sequence: CASDPTGTLETQYF.

The chain links TRBV6-5 to TRBJ2-7; D is unclear. The CDR3 sequence is 15 residues long. V gave up 6 bases and J gave up 0 bases, with 15 bases separating them. Germline lookup yields CDR1 MNHEY and CDR2 SVGAGI. The CDR3 region has the DNA TGTGCCAGCAGCACTGGACCCGCGAGCTCCTACGAGCAGTACTTC. Its protein product is CASSTGPASSYEQYF.

V gene TRBV10-2 combines with J gene TRBJ1-2; D is unresolved. Germline V lookup: CDR1 WSHSY, CDR2 SAAADI. V was clipped by 6 bases and J by 2 bases, with 7 bases between them. The CDR3 totals 12 residues. DNA of the CDR3: TGCGCCAGCAGGTCCATGAACTATGGCTACACCTTC. It yields the protein CASRSMNYGYTF.

The V call is TRBV5-6, the J call TRBJ1-2, with a possible D match to TRBD1 (5 bases). The germline V and J ends were trimmed by 2 bases and 5 bases, with 10 bases remaining between them. Germline V gene sequence: CDR1 SGHDT, CDR2 YYEEEE. CDR3 length: 13 amino acids. This CDR3 is CASSFGTEYGYTF. DNA of the CDR3: TGTGCCAGCAGCTTTGGGACGGAATATGGCTACACCTTC. Together with reference TRBV5-6 and TRBJ1-2, the CDR3 gives the full variable domain: DAGVTQSPTHLIKTRGQQVTLRCSPKSGHDTVSWYQQALGQGPQFIFQYYEEEERQRGNFPDRFSGHQFPNYSSELNVNALLLGDSALYLCASSFGTEYGYTFGSGTRLTVV.

This clone was counted a single time. V is TRBV30 and J is TRBJ2-3; TRBD2 matches 9 bases. Trimming at V came to 0 bases and at J to 5 bases, leaving 6 bases not matched to a gene. Germline values: CDR1 GTSNPN, CDR2 SVGIG (reference sequence). The CDR3 runs 15 residues. CDR3 sequence: CAWSVLSGSGDTQYF. The DNA of the CDR3 is TGTGCCTGGAGTGTACTTAGCGGGAGCGGAGATACGCAGTATTTT.

The chain combines TRBV7-8 with TRBJ2-7; 10 positions agree with TRBD2. J gave up 2 bases and V 4 bases, and 14 bases lay outside the gene matches. This CDR3 spans 18 amino acids. Germline lookup yields CDR1 SGHVS and CDR2 FQNEAQ. The CDR3 loop is CASSSPKVAGGQTYEQYF. The CDR3 nucleotides are TGTGCCAGCAGCTCCCCCAAGGTAGCGGGAGGACAGACCTACGAGCAGTACTTC.

The chain employs TRBV10-2 and TRBJ1-1; D is undetermined. The V gene lost 0 bases and the J gene lost 1 base, with 6 bases spanning the gap. The CDR3 is 14 residues long. In germline, CDR1 is WSHSY, CDR2 SAAADI. The CDR3 here is CASSESRKNTEAFF. Written as DNA, the CDR3 is TGCGCCAGCAGTGAGTCGAGAAAGAACACTGAAGCTTTCTTT.

Of note for this clone: At one of its ends the junction is not consistent with the germline gene, which may arise from a read error. The J gene is TRBJ2-7, the V gene TRBV5-4, with D uncertain. CDR1 is SGHNT, CDR2 YYREEE, per germline (reference sequence). The CDR3 sequence is 13 residues long. The CDR3 here is CASSQDSSYEQYF. CDR3 DNA: TGCGCCAGCAGCCAAGATTCCTCTTACGAGCAGTACTTC.

The chain has TRBV11-2 and TRBJ2-1; the match to TRBD2 covers 11 bases. This CDR3 is built from 18 residues. V shed 5 bases, J shed 2 bases, and the junction held 11 bases outside the gene matches. CDR1 and CDR2 from the germline V gene are SGHAT and FQNNGV. Here the CDR3 DNA reads TGTGCCAGCAGCGACCGGTCTAGCGGGAGGATGCCCTACAATGAGCAGTTCTTC. This codes for CASSDRSSGRMPYNEQFF.

CDR3 DNA sequence: TGTGCCAGCAGCCCAGGGCTCAACGAGCAGTACTTC. Protein product: CASSPGLNEQYF. The V gene is TRBV9, the J gene TRBJ2-7; TRBD1 is a possible D gene (5 bases). This CDR3 has 12 residues. CDR1 is SGDLS and CDR2 is YYNGEE in the germline V gene. The ends were cut back, 4 bases at V and 5 bases at J, with 10 bases in the middle.

V is TRBV7-9 and J is TRBJ2-1; D gene ambiguous. V was cut by 11 bases and J by 4 bases, with 12 bases left in between. The CDR3 consists of 12 residues. CDR1 is SEHNR and CDR2 is FQNEAQ in the germline V gene (reference sequence). The CDR3 loop reads CAFNPSYNEQFF. CDR3 nucleotides: TGTGCCTTCAACCCCAGTTACAATGAGCAGTTCTTC.